This T cell receptor (beta chain) was recorded in a study of ipilimumab plus nivolumab after autologous stem cell transplantation. Sequenced by immunoSEQ multiplex PCR; TCRdb stores in-frame clones only, minus some. The sample comprises approximately 20,000 clones, about 80% of which are singletons, and around 18% rests with the top ten. The receptor was derived from a male donor with diffuse large B-cell lymphoma. This specimen consisted of PBMCs, obtained in a trial of ipilimumab plus nivolumab as post-transplant consolidation.

CDR3 sequence reads: CASSIASSGNTIYF. Written as DNA, the CDR3 is TGTGCCAGCAGCATTGCGAGCTCTGGAAACACCATATATTTT. The chain combines TRBV6-1 with TRBJ1-3; D gene unclear. Trimming cost V 6 bases and J 0 bases, with 9 bases left between them. Germline values: CDR1 MNHNS, CDR2 SASEGT. The CDR3 runs 14 residues.